The rows below give T cell receptor beta chains drawn from one sample of a study of control samples from healthy donors and cancer patients. Generated by immunoSEQ multiplex PCR, the TCRdb table keeps only in-frame clones and is missing some. The sample shows about 190,000 clones, 90% to 95% of them seen only once. The sample comprised blood. Source of these receptors: a man between 25 and 39 years old in good health. The CDR3 runs from the conserved cysteine through the conserved F or W.

v_call	j_call	cdr3_aa
TRBV6-6	TRBJ1-6	CASRDRENSPLHF
TRBV19	TRBJ2-1	CASNDRGGGDNEQFF
TRBV29-1	TRBJ2-7	CSLTEGYEQYF
TRBV7-9	TRBJ1-3	CASRVNGQDSGNTIYF
TRBV4-1	TRBJ1-2	CASSQVQGDYGYTF
TRBV7-9	TRBJ2-7	CASSRQLAGGSYEQYF
TRBV6-4	TRBJ1-2	CASRRFSGEGANYGYTF
TRBV7-9	TRBJ2-7	CASSPGGAGPATYEQYF
TRBV19	TRBJ1-1	CASSQDRGTEAFF
TRBV3-1/TRBV3-2	TRBJ2-7	CASSTLAGVGEQYF
TRBV5-1	TRBJ1-2	CASSPRTGEPNYGYTF
TRBV9	TRBJ2-1	CASSVGTSSYNEQFF
TRBV5-5	TRBJ1-2	CASSRALAGYGYTF
TRBV5-6	TRBJ2-3	CASSLGQGRRDTQYF
TRBV5-1	TRBJ1-2	CASSLDRNYGYTF
TRBV6-5	TRBJ1-2	CASSPGQAINYGYTF
TRBV3-1/TRBV3-2	TRBJ2-2	CASSPDRNTGELFF
TRBV2	TRBJ2-5	CASSGADETQYF
TRBV4-2	TRBJ2-1	CASSQDLDRGYNEQFF
TRBV7-8	TRBJ2-2	CASSEPPTGNTGELFF
TRBV3-1/TRBV3-2	TRBJ1-3	CASSSTLGNTIYF
TRBV5-1	TRBJ2-1	CASSLEGNEQFF
TRBV18	TRBJ2-7	CASSPPTAPEQYF
TRBV10-3	TRBJ1-2	CAISEVQANPGYTF
TRBV12-3/TRBV12-4	TRBJ2-3	CASSKTTMDTQYF
TRBV27	TRBJ2-3	CASSPAGASGDTYTQYF
TRBV6-5	TRBJ1-1	CASNGNTEAFF
TRBV3-1/TRBV3-2	TRBJ1-3	CASSLHPSTHRSGNTIYF
TRBV5-4	TRBJ2-3	CASSLAGQGADTQYF
TRBV29-1	TRBJ1-5	CSVGPGTGANQPQHF
TRBV4-2	TRBJ2-1	CASRTGLLDNEQFF
TRBV7-6	TRBJ2-7	CASSASGRTLHEQYF
TRBV11-3	TRBJ1-1	CASSLALDPEAFF
TRBV30	TRBJ1-1	CAWSPTQATEAFF
TRBV10-3	TRBJ1-1	CAISRQAESEAFF
TRBV5-1	TRBJ2-1	CASSLQTRTNEQFF
TRBV24-1	TRBJ2-1	CATSDGPQYNEQFF
TRBV6-5	TRBJ1-3	CASSTGHSGNTIYF
TRBV13	TRBJ2-7	CASSLLSYEQYF
TRBV2	TRBJ1-3	CASRGTSSGNTIYF
TRBV7-6	TRBJ2-2	CASSPVTGELFF
TRBV15	TRBJ1-5	CATSRDRGRAGQPQHF
TRBV18	TRBJ1-5	CASSPNPGQGVRQPQHF
TRBV9	TRBJ2-3	CASSVWDGGTDTQYF
TRBV30	TRBJ2-6	CAWSTTLGNVLTF
TRBV7-6	TRBJ2-3	CASSLVTDSTDTQYF
TRBV10-2	TRBJ2-7	CASSRPGIVTYEQYF
TRBV30	TRBJ1-3	CAWSPGDHSGNTIYF
TRBV5-1	TRBJ2-7	CASSLEGRYEQYF
TRBV10-3	TRBJ1-3	CAISEQGAGNTIYF
TRBV4-1	TRBJ2-3	CASSQGVSTSTDTQYF
TRBV24-1	TRBJ1-2	CATSVKTGGGYGYTF
TRBV2	TRBJ2-7	CASRWGGEQYF
TRBV4-2	TRBJ2-7	CASSQGPGSYEQYF
TRBV27	TRBJ1-1	CASSPWTGGGITEAFF